This record covers a single T cell receptor (beta chain). The data stem from a study of T cell responses to AZD1222 COVID-19 vaccine. Germline CDR1 is MDHEN and CDR2 is SYDVKM. CDR3 length: 16 residues. V lost 7 bases and J 3 bases, leaving 19 bases between the germline ends. Sequenced by immunoSEQ multiplex PCR; TCRdb stores in-frame clones only, minus some. The sample lists roughly 120,000 clones, about 90% seen once, with about 7.5% in the top ten. This rearrangement joins TRBV28 to TRBJ2-1; weak D call: TRBD1 (6 bases). This TCR came from an adult who received the AZD1222 COVID-19 vaccine. Sequencing was performed on peripheral blood, taken 28 days after the second AZD1222 dose. CDR3 in DNA: TGTGCCAGCACACCCCGGGACAAATTTTACTACAATGAGCAGTTCTTC. Translation: CASTPRDKFYYNEQFF.